This record covers a single T cell receptor beta chain. The sample comes from a study of blood T cell repertoires in COVID-19. Study overall: Sources were T cells, B-cell-depleted T cells, or PBMCs; the material itself was cDNA or gDNA.

Clones were read by immunoSEQ multiplex PCR, and TCRdb kept only the in-frame ones, dropping some. The sample holds about 160,000 clones; approximately 80% are singletons and the top ten take 6.5% to 9%. V shed 6 bases and J 3 bases; nucleotides not matched to a gene: 2. Germline V lookup: CDR1 MNHNS, CDR2 SASEGT. The CDR3 spans 13 residues. Sequencing was done on a sample of peripheral blood. J is TRBJ2-3 and V is TRBV6-1; 8 nucleotides line up with TRBD1. This TCR was sampled from a woman between 40 and 50 years old with COVID-19, enrolled during active disease. CDR3 coding DNA: TGTGCCAGCAGCCGACAGGGGACAGATACGCAGTATTTT. Translation: CASSRQGTDTQYF.